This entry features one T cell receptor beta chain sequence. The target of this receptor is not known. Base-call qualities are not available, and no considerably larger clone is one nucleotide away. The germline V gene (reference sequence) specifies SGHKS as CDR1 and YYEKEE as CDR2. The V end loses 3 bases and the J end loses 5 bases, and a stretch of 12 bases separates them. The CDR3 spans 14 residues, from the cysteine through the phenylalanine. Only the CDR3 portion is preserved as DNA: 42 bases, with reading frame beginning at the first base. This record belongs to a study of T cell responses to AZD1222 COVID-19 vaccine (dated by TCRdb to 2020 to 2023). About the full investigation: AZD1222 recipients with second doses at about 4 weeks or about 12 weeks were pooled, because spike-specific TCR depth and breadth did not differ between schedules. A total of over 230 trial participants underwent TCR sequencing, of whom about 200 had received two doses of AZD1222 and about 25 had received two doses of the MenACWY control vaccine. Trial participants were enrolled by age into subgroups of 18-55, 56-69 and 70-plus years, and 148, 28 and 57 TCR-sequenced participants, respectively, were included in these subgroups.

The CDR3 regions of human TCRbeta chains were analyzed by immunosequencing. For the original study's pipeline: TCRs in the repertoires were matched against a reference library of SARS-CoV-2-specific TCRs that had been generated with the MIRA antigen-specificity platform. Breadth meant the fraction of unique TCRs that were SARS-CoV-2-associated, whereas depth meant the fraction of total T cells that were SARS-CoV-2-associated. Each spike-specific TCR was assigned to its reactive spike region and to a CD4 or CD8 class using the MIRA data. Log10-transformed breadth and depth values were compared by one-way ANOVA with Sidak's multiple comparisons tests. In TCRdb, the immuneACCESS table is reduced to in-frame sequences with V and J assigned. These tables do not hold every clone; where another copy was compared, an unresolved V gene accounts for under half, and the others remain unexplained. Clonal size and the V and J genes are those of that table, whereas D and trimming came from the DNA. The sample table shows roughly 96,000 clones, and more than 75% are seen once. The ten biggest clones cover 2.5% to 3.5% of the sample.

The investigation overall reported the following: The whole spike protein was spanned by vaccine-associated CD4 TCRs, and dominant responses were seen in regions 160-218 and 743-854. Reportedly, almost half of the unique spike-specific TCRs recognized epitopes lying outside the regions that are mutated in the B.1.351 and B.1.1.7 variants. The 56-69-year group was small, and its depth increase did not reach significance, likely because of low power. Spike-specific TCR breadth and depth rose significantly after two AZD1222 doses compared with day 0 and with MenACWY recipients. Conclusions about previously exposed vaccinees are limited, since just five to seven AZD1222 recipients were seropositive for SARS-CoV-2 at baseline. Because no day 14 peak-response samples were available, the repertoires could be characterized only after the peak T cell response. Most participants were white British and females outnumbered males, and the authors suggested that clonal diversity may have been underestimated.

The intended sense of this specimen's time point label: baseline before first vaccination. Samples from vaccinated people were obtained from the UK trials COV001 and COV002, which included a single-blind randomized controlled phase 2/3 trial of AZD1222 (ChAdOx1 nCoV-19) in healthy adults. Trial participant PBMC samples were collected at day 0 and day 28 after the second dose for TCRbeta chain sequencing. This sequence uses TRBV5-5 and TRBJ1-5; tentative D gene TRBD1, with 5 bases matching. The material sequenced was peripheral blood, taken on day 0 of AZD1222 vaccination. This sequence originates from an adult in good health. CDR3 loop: CASSWGRNHQPQHF. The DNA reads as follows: TGTGCCAGCAGCTGGGGACGGAACCATCAGCCCCAGCATTTT.